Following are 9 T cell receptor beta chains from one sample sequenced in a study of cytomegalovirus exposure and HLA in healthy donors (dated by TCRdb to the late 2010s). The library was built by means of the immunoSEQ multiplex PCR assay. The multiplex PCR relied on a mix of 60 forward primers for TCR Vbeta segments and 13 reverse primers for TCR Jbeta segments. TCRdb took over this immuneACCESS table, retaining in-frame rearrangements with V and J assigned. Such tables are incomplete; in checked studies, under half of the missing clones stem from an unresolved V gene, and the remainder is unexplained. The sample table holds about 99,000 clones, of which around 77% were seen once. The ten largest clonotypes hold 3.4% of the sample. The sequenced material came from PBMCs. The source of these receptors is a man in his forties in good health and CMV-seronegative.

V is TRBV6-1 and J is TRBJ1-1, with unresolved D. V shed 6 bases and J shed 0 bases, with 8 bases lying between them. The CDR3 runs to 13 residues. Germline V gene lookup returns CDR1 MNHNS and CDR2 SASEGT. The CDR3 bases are TGTGCCAGCAGAACAGTTCTGAACACTGAAGCTTTCTTT. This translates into CASRTVLNTEAFF.

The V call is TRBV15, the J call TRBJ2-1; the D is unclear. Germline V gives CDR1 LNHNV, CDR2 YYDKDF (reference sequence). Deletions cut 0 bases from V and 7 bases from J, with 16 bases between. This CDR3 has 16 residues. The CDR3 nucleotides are TGTGCCACCAGCAGAGATCCCACCCCTGACACTAATGAGCAGTTCTTC. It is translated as CATSRDPTPDTNEQFF.

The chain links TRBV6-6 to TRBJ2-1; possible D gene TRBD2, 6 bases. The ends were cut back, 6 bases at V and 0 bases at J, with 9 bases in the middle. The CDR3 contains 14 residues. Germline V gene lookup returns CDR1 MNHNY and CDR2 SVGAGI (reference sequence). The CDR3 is CASRRDRSYNEQFF. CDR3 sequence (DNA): TGTGCCAGCAGGCGGGACCGCTCCTACAATGAGCAGTTCTTC.

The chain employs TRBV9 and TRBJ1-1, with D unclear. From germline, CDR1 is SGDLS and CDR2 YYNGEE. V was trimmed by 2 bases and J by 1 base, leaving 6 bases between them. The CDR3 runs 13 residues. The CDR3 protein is CASSVSGNTEAFF. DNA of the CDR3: TGTGCCAGCAGCGTTAGTGGGAACACTGAAGCTTTCTTT.

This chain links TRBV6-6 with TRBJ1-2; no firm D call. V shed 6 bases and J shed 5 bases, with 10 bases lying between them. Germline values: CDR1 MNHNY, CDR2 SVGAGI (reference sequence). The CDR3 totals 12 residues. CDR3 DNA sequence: TGTGCCAGCAGGCCAGATCTTTATGGCTACACCTTC. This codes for CASRPDLYGYTF.

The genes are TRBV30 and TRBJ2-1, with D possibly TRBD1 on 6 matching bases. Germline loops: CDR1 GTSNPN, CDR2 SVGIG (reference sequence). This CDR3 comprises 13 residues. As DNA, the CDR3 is TGTGCTTCCCAGGGGAGCTCCTACAATGAGCAGTTCTTC. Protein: CASQGSSYNEQFF.

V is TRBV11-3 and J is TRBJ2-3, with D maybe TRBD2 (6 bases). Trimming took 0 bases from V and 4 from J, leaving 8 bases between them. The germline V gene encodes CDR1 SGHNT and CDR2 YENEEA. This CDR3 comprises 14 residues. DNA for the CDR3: TGTGCCAGCAGCTTAGACGGGGGAGCAGATACGCAGTATTTT. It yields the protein CASSLDGGADTQYF.

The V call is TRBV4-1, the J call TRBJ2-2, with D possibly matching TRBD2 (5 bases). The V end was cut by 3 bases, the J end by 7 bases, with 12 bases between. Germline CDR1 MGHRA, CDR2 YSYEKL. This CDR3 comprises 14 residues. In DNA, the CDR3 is TGCGCCAGCAGCCATCCCGGTGGAGGCGGGGAGCTGTTTTTT. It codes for CASSHPGGGGELFF.

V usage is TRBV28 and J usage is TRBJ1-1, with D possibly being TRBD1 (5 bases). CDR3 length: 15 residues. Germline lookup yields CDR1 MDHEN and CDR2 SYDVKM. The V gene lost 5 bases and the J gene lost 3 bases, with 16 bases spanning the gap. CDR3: CASSGGDRIDTEAFF. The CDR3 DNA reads TGTGCCAGCAGTGGGGGGGACCGAATCGACACTGAAGCTTTCTTT.